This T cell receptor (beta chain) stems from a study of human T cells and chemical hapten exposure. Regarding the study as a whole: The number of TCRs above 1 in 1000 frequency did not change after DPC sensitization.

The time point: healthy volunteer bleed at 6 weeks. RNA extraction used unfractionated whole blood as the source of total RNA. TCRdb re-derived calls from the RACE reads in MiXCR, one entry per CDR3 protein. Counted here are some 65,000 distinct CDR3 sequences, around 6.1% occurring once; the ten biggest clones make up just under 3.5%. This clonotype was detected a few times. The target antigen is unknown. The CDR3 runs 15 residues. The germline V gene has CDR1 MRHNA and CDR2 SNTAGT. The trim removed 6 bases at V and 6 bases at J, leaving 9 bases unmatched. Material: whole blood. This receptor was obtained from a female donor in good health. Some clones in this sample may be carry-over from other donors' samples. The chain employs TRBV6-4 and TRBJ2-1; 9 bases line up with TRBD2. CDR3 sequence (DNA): TGTGCCAGCAGCGCCTTAGCGGGAGAGGGCAATGAGCAGTTCTTC. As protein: CASSALAGEGNEQFF.